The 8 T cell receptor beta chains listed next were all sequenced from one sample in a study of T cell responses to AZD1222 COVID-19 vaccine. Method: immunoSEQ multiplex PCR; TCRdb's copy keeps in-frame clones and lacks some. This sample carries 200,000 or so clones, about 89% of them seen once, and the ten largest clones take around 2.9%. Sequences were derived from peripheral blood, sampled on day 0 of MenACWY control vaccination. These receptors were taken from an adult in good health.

This CDR3 is CASSVEAGGTGELFF. The CDR3 DNA sequence: TGTGCCAGCAGCGTCGAGGCGGGAGGAACCGGGGAGCTGTTTTTT. This chain uses TRBV9 with TRBJ2-2, with 8 bases matching TRBD2. The CDR3 runs to 15 residues. Germline V lookup: CDR1 SGDLS, CDR2 YYNGEE. Trimming took 2 bases from V and 5 from J; bases not matched to a gene: 5.

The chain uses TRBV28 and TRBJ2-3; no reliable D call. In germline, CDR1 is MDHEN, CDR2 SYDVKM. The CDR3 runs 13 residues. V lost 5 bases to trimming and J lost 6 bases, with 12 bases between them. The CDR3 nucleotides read TGTGCCAGCAGTATGGACCCGGCGGATACGCAGTATTTT. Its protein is CASSMDPADTQYF.

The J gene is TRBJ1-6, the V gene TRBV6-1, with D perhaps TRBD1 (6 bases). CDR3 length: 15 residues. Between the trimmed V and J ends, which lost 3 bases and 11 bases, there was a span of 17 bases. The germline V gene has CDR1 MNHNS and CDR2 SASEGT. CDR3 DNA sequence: TGTGCCAGCAGTGAGGGTTCCCGGGGGGGCACACCCCTCCACTTT. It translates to CASSEGSRGGTPLHF.

CDR3 region: CASSIQAILNTEAFF. The CDR3, as DNA: TGTGCCAGTAGTATCCAGGCAATTTTGAACACTGAAGCTTTCTTT. This chain connects TRBV19 to TRBJ1-1; D gene unclear. CDR3 size: 15 residues. V lost 3 bases, J lost 0 bases, and 11 bases lay in between. CDR1 and CDR2 (germline): LNHDA, SQIVND (reference sequence).

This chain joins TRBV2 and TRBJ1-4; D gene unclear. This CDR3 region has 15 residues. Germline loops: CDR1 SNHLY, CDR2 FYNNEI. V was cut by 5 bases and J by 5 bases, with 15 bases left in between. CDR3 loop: CASSPRQARNEKLFF. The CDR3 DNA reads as TGTGCCAGCAGTCCACGGCAGGCCAGAAATGAAAAACTGTTTTTT.

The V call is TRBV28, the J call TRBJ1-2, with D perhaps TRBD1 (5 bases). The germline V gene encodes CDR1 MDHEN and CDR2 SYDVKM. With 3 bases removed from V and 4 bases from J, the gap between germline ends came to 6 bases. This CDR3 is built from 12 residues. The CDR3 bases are TGTGCCAGCAGTTTCCAGGGCTATGGCTACACCTTC. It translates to CASSFQGYGYTF.

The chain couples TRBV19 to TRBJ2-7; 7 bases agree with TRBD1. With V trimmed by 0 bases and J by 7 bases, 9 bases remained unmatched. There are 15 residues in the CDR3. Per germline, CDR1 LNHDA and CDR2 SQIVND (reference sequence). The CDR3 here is CASSIDHSAGGEQYF. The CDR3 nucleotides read TGTGCCAGTAGTATAGATCATTCGGCAGGGGGAGAGCAGTACTTC.

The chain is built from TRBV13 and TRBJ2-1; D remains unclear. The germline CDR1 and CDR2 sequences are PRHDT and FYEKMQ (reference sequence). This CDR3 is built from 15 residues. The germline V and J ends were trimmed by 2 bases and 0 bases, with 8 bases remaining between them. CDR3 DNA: TGTGCCAGCAGCTTAAATAGCTTCTCCTACAATGAGCAGTTCTTC. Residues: CASSLNSFSYNEQFF.